The clone carrying this T cell receptor beta chain has a handful of counts. No antigen is known for it. The source of the sample is a study of T-cell reconstitution after alpha-beta-depleted transplantation in children. Study-wide points: After transplant, high TCRbeta diversity at day 60 in some patients arose from surviving recipient T cells and thymic progenitors. After one year, T-cell counts and TCRbeta diversity mostly came from new T cells. After transplant, at about two months, alpha-beta T cells were reportedly derived from several hundred expanded graft clones.

V lost 2 bases and J lost 6, with 12 bases in between. Per the germline V gene, CDR1 is SNHLY and CDR2 is FYNNEI. The length of the CDR3 is 14 residues. Preparing the TCRbeta library involved the use of unique molecular identifiers. In TCRdb, the PCR reads were re-called with MiXCR into one record per CDR3 protein. The sample includes around 800,000 distinct CDR3 sequences, around 17% seen only once; the top ten take 5%. This chain links TRBV2 with TRBJ2-3, with unresolved D. The TCR originated in a male patient younger than 18 who had a stem cell transplant for acute lymphoblastic leukemia, so the T cells may come from the graft donor. The sample here was PBMCs, mostly from graft donor cells, taken 360 days after TCRalphabeta/CD19-depleted stem cell transplant. As DNA, the CDR3 is TGTGCCAGCAGTGAAACAATCCCCCCTGATACGCAGTATTTT. Amino acid sequence: CASSETIPPDTQYF.